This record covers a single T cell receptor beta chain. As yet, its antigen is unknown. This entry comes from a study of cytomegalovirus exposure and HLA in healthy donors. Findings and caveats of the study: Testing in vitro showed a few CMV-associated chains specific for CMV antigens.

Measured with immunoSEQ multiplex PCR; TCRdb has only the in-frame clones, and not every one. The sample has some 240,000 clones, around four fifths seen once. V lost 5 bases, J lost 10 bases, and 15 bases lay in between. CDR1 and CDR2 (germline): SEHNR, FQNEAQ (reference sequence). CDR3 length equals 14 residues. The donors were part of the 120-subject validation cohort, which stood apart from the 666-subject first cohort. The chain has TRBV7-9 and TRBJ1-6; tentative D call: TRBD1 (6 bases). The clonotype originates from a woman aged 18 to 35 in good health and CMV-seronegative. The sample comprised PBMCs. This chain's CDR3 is CASSLRGFESPLHF. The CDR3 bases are TGTGCCAGCAGCCTTAGGGGGTTTGAATCACCCCTCCACTTT.